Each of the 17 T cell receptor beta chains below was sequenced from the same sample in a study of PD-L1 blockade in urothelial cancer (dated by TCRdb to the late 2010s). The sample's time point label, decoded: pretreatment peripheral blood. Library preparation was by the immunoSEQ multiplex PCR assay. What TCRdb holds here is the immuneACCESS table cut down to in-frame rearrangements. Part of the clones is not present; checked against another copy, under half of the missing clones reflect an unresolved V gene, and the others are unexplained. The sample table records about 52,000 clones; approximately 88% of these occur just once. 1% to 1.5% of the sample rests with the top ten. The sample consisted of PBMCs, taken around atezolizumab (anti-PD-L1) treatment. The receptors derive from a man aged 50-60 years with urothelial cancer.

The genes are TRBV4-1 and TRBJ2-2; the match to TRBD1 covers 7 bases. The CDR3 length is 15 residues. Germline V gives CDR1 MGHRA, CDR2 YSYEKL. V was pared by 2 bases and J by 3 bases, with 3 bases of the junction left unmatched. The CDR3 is CASSQQGVDTGELFF. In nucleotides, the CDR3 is TGCGCCAGCAGCCAACAGGGGGTGGACACCGGGGAGCTGTTTTTT.

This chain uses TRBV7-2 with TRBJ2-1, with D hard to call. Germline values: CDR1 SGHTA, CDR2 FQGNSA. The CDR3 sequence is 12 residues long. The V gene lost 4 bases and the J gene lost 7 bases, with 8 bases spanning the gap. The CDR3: CASSYNTNEQFF. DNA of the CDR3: TGTGCCAGCAGCTACAACACGAATGAGCAGTTCTTC. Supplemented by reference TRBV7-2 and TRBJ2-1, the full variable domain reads GAGVSQSPSNKVTEKGKDVELRCDPISGHTALYWYRQSLGQGLEFLIYFQGNSAPDKSGLPSDRFSAERTGGSVSTLTIQRTQQEDSAVYLCASSYNTNEQFFGPGTRLTVL.

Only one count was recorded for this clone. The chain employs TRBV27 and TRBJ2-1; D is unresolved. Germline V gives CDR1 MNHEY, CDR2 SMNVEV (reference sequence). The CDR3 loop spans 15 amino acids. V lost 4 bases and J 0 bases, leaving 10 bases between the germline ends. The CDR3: CASSSARSSYNEQFF. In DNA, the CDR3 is TGTGCCAGCAGTTCCGCGCGGAGCTCCTACAATGAGCAGTTCTTC.

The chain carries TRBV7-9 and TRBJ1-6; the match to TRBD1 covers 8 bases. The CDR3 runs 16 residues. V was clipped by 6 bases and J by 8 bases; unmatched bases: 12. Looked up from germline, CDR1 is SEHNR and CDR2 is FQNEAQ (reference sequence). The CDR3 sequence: CASRGNWGTGHSPLHF. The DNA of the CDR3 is TGTGCCAGCAGGGGGAATTGGGGGACAGGCCATTCACCCCTCCACTTT.

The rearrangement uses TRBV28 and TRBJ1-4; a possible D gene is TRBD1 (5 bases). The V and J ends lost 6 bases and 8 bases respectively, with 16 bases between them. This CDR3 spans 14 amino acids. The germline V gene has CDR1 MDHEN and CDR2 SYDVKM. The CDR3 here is CASSPGITDEKLFF. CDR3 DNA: TGTGCCAGCAGCCCAGGGATAACTGACGAAAAACTGTTTTTT.

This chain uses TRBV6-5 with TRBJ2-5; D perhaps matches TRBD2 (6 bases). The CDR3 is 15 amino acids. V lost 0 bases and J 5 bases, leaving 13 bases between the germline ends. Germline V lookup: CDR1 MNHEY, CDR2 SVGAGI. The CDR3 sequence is CASSYSIGGRETQYF. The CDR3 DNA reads TGTGCCAGCAGTTACTCGATCGGGGGAAGGGAGACCCAGTACTTC.

The CDR3 sequence: CAGRTGDSYNEQFF. The CDR3 coding sequence is TGTGCCGGGAGGACAGGGGACTCCTACAATGAGCAGTTCTTC. The V and J genes are TRBV2 and TRBJ2-1, with 9 bases lining up with TRBD1. After removal of 11 bases from V and 0 bases from J, the junction contained 5 bases not matched to a gene. The CDR3 runs 14 residues. Looked up from germline, CDR1 is SNHLY and CDR2 is FYNNEI.

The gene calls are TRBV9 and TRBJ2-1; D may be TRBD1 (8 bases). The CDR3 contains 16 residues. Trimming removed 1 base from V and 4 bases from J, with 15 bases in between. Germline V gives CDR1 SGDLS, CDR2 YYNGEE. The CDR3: CASSVRGGTGYNEQFF. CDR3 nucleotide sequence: TGTGCCAGCAGCGTAAGGGGGGGGACAGGATACAATGAGCAGTTCTTC. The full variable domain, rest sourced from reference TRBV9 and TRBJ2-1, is DSGVTQTPKHLITATGQRVTLRCSPRSGDLSVYWYQQSLDQGLQFLIQYYNGEERAKGNILERFSAQQFPDLHSELNLSSLELGDSALYFCASSVRGGTGYNEQFFGPGTRLTVL.

DNA for the CDR3: TGTGCCAGCAGCCCGGGGGGGATCGTAGAGACCCAGTACTTC. Protein sequence: CASSPGGIVETQYF. The chain has TRBV28 and TRBJ2-5; 8 bases line up with TRBD2. The CDR3 loop spans 14 amino acids. The V segment lost 6 bases and the J segment 4 bases; nucleotides outside the gene matches: 7. The germline V gene has CDR1 MDHEN and CDR2 SYDVKM.

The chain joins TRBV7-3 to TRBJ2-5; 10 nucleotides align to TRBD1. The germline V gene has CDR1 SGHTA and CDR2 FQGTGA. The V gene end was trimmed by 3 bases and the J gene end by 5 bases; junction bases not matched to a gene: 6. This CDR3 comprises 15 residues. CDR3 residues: CASSLTGGNRETQYF. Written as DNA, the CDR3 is TGTGCCAGCAGCTTGACAGGGGGCAACCGGGAGACCCAGTACTTC.

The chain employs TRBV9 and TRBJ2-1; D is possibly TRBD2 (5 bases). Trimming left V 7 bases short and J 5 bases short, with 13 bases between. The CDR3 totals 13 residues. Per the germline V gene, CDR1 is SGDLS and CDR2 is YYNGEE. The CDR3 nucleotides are TGTGCCAGCGGCCGGCGGGTTAACAATGAGCAGTTCTTC. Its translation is CASGRRVNNEQFF.

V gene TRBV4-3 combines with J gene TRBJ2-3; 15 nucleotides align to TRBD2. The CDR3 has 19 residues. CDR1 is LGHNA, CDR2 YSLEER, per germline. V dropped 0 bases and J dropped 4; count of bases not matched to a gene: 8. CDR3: CASSQDFSGTSGRSDTQYF. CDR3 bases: TGCGCCAGCAGCCAAGATTTTTCCGGGACTAGCGGGAGGTCAGATACGCAGTATTTT.

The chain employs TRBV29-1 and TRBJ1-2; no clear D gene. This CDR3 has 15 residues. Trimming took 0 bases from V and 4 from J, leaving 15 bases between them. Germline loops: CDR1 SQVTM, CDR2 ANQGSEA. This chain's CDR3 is CSVEDRLGRGYGYTF. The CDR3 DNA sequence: TGCAGCGTTGAAGATCGGTTGGGCCGGGGCTATGGCTACACCTTC.

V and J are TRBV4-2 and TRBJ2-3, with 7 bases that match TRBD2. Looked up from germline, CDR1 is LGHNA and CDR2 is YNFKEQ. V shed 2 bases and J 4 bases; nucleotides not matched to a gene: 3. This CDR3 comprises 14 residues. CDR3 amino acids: CASSQIRGADTQYF. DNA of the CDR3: TGTGCCAGCAGCCAAATACGGGGGGCAGATACGCAGTATTTT.

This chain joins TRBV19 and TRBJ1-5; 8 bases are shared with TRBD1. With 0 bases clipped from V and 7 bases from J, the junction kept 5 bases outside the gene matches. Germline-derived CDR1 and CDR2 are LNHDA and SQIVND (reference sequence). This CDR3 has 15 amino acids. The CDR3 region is CASSIDRGHSQPQHF. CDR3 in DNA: TGTGCCAGTAGTATAGACAGGGGGCATAGCCAGCCCCAGCATTTT.

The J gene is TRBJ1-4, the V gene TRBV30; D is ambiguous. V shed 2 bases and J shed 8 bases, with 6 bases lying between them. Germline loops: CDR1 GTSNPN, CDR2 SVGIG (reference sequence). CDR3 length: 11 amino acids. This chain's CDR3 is CAWSYWEKLFF. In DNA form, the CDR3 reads TGTGCCTGGAGTTACTGGGAAAAACTGTTTTTT. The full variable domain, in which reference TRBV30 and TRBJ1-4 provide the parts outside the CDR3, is SQTIHQWPATLVQPVGSPLSLECTVEGTSNPNLYWYRQAAGRGLQLLFYSVGIGQISSEVPQNLSASRPQDRQFILSSKKLLLSDSGFYLCAWSYWEKLFFGSGTQLSVL.

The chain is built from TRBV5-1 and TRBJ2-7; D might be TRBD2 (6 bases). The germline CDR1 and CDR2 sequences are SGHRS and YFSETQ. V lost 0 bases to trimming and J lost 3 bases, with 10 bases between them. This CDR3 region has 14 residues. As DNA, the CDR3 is TGCGCCAGCAGCTTGGGAGGACTAATCTACGAGCAGTACTTC. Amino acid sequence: CASSLGGLIYEQYF.